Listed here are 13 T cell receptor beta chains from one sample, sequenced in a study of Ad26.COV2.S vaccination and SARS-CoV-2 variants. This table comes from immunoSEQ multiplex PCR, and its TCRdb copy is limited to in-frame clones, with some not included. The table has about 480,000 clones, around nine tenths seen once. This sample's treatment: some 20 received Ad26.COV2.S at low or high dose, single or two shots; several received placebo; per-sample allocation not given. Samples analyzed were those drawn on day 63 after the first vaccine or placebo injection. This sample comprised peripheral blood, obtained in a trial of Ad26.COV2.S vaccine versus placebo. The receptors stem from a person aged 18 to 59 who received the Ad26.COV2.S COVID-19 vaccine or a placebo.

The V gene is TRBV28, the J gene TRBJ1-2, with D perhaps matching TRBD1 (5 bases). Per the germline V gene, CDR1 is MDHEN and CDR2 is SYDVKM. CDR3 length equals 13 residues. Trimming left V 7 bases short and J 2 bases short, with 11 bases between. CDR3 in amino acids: CASTQTVNYGYTF. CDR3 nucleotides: TGTGCCAGCACTCAGACAGTCAACTATGGCTACACCTTC.

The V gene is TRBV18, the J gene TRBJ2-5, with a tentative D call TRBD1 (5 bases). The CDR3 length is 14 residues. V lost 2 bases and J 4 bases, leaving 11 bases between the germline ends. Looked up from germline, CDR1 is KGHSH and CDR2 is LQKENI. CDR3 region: CASSPRGQGETQYF. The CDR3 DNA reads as TGTGCCAGCTCACCAAGGGGCCAGGGAGAGACCCAGTACTTC.

CDR3 region: CASSSPRLGLDGYTF. The DNA of the CDR3 is TGTGCCAGCAGTTCCCCCCGACTTGGTCTGGATGGCTACACCTTC. This chain joins TRBV28 and TRBJ1-2, with D uncertain. V dropped 4 bases and J dropped 6 bases, with 18 bases sitting between them. Germline V gene lookup returns CDR1 MDHEN and CDR2 SYDVKM. The CDR3 spans 15 residues.

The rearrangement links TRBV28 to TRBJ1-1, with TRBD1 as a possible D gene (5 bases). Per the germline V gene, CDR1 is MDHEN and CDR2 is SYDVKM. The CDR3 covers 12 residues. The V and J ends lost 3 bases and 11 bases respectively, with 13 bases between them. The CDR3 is CASSFGWGAAFF. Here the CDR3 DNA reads TGTGCCAGCAGTTTCGGATGGGGCGCGGCTTTCTTT.

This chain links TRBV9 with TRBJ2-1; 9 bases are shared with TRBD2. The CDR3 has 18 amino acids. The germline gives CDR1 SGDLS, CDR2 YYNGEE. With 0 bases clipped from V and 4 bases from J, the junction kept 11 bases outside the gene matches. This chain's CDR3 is CASSVEVLASGAYNEQFF. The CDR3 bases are TGTGCCAGCAGCGTAGAAGTTCTGGCTAGCGGGGCGTACAATGAGCAGTTCTTC.

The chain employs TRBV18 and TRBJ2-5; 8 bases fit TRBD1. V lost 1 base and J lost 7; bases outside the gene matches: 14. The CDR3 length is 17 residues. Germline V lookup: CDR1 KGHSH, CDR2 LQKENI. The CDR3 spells CASSPRRLGQDLGTQYF. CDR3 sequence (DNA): TGTGCCAGCTCACCACGGCGCTTGGGACAGGACCTAGGGACCCAGTACTTC.

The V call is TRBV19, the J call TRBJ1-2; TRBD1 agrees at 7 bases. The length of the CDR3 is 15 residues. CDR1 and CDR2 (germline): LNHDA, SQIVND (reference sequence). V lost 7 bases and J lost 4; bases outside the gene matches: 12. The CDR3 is CASTPGQIDFYGYTF. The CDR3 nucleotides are TGTGCCAGTACCCCGGGACAGATCGATTTCTATGGCTACACCTTC.

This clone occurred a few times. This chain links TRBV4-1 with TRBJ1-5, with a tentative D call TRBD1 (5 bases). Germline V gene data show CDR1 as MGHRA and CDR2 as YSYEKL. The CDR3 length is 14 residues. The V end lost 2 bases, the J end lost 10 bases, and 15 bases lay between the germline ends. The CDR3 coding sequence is TGCGCCAGCAGCCAACTCCCGGGGACCCGTCCCCAGCATTTT. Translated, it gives CASSQLPGTRPQHF.

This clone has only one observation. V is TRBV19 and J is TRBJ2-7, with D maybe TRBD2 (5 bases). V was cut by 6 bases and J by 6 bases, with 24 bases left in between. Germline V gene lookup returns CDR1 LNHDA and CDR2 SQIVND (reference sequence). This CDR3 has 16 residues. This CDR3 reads CASRFEGSRFLCEQYF. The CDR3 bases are TGTGCCAGTAGGTTCGAGGGTTCCCGTTTTTTATGCGAGCAGTACTTC. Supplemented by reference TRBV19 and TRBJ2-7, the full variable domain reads DGGITQSPKYLFRKEGQNVTLSCEQNLNHDAMYWYRQDPGQGLRLIYYSQIVNDFQKGDIAEGYSVSREKKESFPLTVTSAQKNPTAFYLCASRFEGSRFLCEQYFGPGTRLTVT.

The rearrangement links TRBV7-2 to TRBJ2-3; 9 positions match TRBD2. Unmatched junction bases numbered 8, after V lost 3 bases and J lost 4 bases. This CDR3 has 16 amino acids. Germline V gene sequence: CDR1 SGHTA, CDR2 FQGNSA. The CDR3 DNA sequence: TGTGCCAGCAGCTTGGAGGGCGGGAGGGTATCAGATACGCAGTATTTT. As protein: CASSLEGGRVSDTQYF.

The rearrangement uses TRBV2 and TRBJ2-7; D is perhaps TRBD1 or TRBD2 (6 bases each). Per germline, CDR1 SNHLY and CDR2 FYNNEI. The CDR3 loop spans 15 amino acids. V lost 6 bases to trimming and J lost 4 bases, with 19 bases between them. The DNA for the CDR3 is TGTGCCAGCAGAGGCGGGACACAAAATAGTTACGAGCAGTACTTC. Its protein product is CASRGGTQNSYEQYF. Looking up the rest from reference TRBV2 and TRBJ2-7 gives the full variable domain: EPEVTQTPSHQVTQMGQEVILRCVPISNHLYFYWYRQILGQKVEFLVSFYNNEISEKSEIFDDQFSVERPDGSNFTLKIRSTKLEDSAMYFCASRGGTQNSYEQYFGPGTRLTVT.

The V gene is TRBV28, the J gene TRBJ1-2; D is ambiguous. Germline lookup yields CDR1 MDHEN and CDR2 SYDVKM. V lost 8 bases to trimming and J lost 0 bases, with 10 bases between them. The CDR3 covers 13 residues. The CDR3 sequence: CASSQAANYGYTF. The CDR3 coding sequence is TGTGCCAGCTCCCAGGCCGCTAACTATGGCTACACCTTC.

CDR3 DNA: TGTGCCAGCAGTGAGGGAAGGGCCCGGGGGGAGACCCAGTACTTC. It yields the protein CASSEGRARGETQYF. The rearrangement joins TRBV2 to TRBJ2-5, with D perhaps TRBD2 (6 bases). Germline V lookup: CDR1 SNHLY, CDR2 FYNNEI. This CDR3 spans 15 amino acids. Trimming shortened V by 3 bases and J by 5 bases, and 16 bases separated the two germline ends.